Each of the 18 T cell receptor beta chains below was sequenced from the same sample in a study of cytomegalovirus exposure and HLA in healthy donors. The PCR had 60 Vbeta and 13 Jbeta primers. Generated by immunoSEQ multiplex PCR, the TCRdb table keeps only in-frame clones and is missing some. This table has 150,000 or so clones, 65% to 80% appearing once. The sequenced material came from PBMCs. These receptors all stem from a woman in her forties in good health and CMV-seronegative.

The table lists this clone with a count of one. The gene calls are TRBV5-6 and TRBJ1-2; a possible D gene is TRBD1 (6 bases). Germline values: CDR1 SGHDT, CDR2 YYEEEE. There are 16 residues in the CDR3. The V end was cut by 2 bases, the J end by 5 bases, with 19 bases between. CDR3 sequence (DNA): TGTGCCAGCAGCTTAAGTGGGGGCAGAACCTCTTATGGCTACACCTTC. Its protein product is CASSLSGGRTSYGYTF.

CDR3 nucleotide sequence: TGTGCCAGCAAAGACAGGGCAACGGGAAACACCATATATTTT. Its protein is CASKDRATGNTIYF. The V call is TRBV6-5, the J call TRBJ1-3, with 7 bases fitting TRBD1. The germline CDR1 and CDR2 sequences are MNHEY and SVGAGI. The CDR3 runs to 14 residues. V was pared by 7 bases and J by 4 bases, with 7 bases of the junction left unmatched.

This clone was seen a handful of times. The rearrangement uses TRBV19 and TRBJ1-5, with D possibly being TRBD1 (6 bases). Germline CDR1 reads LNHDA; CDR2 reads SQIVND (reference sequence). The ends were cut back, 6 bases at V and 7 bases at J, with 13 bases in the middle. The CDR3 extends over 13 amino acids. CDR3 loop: CASSIHRDQPQHF. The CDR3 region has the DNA TGTGCCAGTAGCATTCACAGGGACCAGCCCCAGCATTTT.

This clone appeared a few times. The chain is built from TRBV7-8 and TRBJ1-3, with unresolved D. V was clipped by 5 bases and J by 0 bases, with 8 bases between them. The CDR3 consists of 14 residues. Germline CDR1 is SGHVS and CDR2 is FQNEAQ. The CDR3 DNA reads TGTGCCAGCAGCCCCGGGGTCTCTGGAAACACCATATATTTT. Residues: CASSPGVSGNTIYF.

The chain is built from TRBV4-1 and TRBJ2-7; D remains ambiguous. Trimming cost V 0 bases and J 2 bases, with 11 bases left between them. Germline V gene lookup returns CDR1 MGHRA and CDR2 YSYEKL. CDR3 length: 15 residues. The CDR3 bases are TGCGCCAGCAGCCAAGAGGGCAGGTCAACCTACGAGCAGTACTTC. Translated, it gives CASSQEGRSTYEQYF.

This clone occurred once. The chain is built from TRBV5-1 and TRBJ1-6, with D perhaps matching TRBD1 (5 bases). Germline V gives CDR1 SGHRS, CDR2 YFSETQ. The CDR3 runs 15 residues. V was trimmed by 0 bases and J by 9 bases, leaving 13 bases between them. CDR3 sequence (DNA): TGCGCCAGCAGCTTGGCTAGGGGTTCTGGTTCACCCCTCCACTTT. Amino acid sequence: CASSLARGSGSPLHF. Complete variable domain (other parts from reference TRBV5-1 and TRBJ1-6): KAGVTQTPRYLIKTRGQQVTLSCSPISGHRSVSWYQQTPGQGLQFLFEYFSETQRNKGNFPGRFSGRQFSNSRSEMNVSTLELGDSALYLCASSLARGSGSPLHFGNGTRLTVT.

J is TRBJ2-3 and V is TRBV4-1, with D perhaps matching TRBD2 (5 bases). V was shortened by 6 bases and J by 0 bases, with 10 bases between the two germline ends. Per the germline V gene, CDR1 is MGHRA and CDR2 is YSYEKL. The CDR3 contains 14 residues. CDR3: CASRRAESTDTQYF. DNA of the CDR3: TGCGCCAGCAGGAGGGCGGAGAGCACAGATACGCAGTATTTT.

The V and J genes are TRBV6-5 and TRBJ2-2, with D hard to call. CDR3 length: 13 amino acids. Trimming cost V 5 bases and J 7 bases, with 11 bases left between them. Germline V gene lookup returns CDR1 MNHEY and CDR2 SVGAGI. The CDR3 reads CASSTIEIGELFF. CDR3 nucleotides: TGTGCCAGCAGTACTATCGAGATCGGGGAGCTGTTTTTT.

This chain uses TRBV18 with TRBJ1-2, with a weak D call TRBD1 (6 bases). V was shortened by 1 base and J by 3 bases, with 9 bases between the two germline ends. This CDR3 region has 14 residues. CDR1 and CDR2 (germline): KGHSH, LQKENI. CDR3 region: CASSPQDSDYGYTF. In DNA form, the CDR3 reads TGTGCCAGCTCACCACAGGACAGCGACTATGGCTACACCTTC. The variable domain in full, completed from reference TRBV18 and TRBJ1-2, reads NAGVMQNPRHLVRRRGQEARLRCSPMKGHSHVYWYRQLPEEGLKFMVYLQKENIIDESGMPKERFSAEFPKEGPSILRIQQVVRGDSAAYFCASSPQDSDYGYTFGSGTRLTVV.

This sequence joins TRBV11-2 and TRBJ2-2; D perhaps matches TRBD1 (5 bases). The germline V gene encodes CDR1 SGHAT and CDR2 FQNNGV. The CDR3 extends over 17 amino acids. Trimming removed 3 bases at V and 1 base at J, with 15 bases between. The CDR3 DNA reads TGTGCCAGCAGCTTTTCCTCAGGACACTTGAACACCGGGGAGCTGTTTTTT. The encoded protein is CASSFSSGHLNTGELFF. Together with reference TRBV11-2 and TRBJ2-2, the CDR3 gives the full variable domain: EAGVAQSPRYKIIEKRQSVAFWCNPISGHATLYWYQQILGQGPKLLIQFQNNGVVDDSQLPKDRFSAERLKGVDSTLKIQPAKLEDSAVYLCASSFSSGHLNTGELFFGEGSRLTVL.

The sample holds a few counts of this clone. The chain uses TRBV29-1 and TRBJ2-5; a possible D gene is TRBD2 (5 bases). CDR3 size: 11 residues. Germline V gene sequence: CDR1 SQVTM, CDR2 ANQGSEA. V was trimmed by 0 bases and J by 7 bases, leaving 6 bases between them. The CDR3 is CSVEDRGTQYF. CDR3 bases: TGCAGCGTTGAAGATCGGGGGACCCAGTACTTC.

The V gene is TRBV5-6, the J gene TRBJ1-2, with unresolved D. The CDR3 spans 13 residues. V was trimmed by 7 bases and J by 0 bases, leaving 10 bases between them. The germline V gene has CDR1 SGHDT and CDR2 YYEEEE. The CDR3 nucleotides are TGTGCCAGCCGTGGAGGAGCTAACTATGGCTACACCTTC. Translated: CASRGGANYGYTF.

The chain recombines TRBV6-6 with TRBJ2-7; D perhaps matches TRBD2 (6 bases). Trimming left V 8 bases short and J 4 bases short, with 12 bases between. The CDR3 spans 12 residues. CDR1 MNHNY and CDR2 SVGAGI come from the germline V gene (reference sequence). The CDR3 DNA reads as TGTGCCAGCTCCGGGACTTCATACGAGCAGTACTTC. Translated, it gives CASSGTSYEQYF.

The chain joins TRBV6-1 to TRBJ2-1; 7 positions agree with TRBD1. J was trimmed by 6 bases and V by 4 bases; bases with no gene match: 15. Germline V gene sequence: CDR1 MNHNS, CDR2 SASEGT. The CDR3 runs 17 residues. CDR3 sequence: CASSATRTGTRVNEQFF. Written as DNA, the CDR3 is TGTGCCAGCAGTGCTACCCGGACAGGTACGAGGGTCAATGAGCAGTTCTTC.

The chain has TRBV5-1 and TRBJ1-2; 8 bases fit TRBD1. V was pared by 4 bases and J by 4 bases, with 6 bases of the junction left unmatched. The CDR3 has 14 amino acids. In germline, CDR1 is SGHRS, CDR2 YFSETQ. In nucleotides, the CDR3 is TGCGCCAGCAGCGAAACGGGGACAGGCTATGGCTACACCTTC. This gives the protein CASSETGTGYGYTF.

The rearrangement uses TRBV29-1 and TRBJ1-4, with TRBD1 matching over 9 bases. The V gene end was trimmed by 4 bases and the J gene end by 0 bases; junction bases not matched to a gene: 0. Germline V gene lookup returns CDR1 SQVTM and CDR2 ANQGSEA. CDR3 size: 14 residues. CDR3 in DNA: TGCAGCGTTGGACAGGGGGCAACTAATGAAAAACTGTTTTTT. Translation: CSVGQGATNEKLFF. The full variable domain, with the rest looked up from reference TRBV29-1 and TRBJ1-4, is SAVISQKPSRDICQRGTSLTIQCQVDSQVTMMFWYRQQPGQSLTLIATANQGSEATYESGFVIDKFPISRPNLTFSTLTVSNMSPEDSSIYLCSVGQGATNEKLFFGSGTQLSVL.

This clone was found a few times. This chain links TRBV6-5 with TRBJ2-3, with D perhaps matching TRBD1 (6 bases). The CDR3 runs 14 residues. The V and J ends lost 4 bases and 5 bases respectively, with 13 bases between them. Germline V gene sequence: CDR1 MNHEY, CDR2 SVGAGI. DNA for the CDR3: TGTGCCAGCAGTTTTCTACAGGGCGGAGATACGCAGTATTTT. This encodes CASSFLQGGDTQYF.

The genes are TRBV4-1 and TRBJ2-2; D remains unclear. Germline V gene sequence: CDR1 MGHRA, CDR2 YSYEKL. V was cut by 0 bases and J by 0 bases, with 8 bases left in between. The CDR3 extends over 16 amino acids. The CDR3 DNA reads TGCGCCAGCAGCCAAGACACTCTCGCGAACACCGGGGAGCTGTTTTTT. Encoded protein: CASSQDTLANTGELFF.